The text below deals with one T cell receptor (beta chain). What it recognizes is unknown. This table comes from immunoSEQ multiplex PCR, and its TCRdb copy is limited to in-frame clones, with some not included. Counted here are about 86,000 clones, about 88% occurring once; the ten biggest clones make up around 0.3%. The data are from a study of graft-versus-host responses after intestinal transplantation. Looking at the study overall: Isolated intestinal, liver-intestinal, or multivisceral transplants had been given to the recipients.

Points from the study as a whole: Present in recipient marrow, GvH clones included some that appeared first in ileum or blood. HvG clone declines early post-transplant were associated with peak circulating GvH levels.

The sequence was obtained from a human donor who was the organ donor for an intestinal transplant. Sequencing was performed on unstimulated CD4+ T cells sorted from spleen or lymph node cells, taken before transplant.

The CDR3 nucleotides read TGTGCCAGCAGCTCCATGAGCACAGATACGCAGTATTTT. The encoded protein is CASSSMSTDTQYF. The gene calls are TRBV7-2 and TRBJ2-3; no firm D call. This CDR3 spans 13 amino acids. The germline V gene has CDR1 SGHTA and CDR2 FQGNSA. Trimming took off 4 bases at V and 0 bases at J, with 5 bases between the two ends.